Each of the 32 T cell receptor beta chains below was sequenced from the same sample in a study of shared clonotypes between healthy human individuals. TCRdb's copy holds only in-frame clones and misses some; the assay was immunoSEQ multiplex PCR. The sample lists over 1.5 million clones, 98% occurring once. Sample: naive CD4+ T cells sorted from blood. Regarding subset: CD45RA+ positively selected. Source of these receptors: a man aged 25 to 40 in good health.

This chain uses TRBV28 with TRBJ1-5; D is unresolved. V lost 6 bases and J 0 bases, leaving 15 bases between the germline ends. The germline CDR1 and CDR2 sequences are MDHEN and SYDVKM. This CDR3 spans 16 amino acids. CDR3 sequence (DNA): TGTGCCAGCAGCTTAAGGTACATTGATAGCAATCAGCCCCAGCATTTT. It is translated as CASSLRYIDSNQPQHF. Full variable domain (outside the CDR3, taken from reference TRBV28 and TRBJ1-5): DVKVTQSSRYLVKRTGEKVFLECVQDMDHENMFWYRQDPGLGLRLIYFSYDVKMKEKGDIPEGYSVSREKKERFSLILESASTNQTSMYLCASSLRYIDSNQPQHFGDGTRLSIL.

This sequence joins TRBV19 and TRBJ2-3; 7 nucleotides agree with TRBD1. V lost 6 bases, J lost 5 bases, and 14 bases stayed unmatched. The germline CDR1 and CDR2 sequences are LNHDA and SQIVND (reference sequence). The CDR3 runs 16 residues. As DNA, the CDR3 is TGTGCCAGTAGCGCAACACAGGGGTGGGGTCAAGATACGCAGTATTTT. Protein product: CASSATQGWGQDTQYF.

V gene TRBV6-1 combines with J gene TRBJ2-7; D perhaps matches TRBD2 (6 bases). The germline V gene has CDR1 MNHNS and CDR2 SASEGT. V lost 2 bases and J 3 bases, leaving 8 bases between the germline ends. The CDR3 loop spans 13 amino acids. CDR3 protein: CASSEISGYEQYF. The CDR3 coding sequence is TGTGCCAGCAGTGAAATTAGCGGCTACGAGCAGTACTTC.

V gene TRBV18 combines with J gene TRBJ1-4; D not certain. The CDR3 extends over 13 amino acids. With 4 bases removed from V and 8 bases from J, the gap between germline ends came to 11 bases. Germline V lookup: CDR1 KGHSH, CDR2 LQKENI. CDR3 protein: CASSLGLGEKLFF. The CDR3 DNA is TGTGCCAGCTCACTAGGTCTGGGGGAAAAACTGTTTTTT.

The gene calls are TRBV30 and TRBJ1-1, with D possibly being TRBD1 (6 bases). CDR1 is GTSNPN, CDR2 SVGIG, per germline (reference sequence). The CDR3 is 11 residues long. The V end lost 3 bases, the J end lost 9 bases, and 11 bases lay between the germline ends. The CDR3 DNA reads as TGTGCCTGGAGCCCTCAGGGGAAAGCTTTCTTT. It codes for CAWSPQGKAFF.

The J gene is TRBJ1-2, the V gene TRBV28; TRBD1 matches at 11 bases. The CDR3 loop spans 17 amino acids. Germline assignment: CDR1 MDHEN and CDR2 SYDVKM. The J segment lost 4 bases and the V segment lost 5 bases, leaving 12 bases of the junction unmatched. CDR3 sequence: CASSPGTGGSGFYGYTF. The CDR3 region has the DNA TGTGCCAGCAGTCCCGGGACAGGGGGATCGGGCTTCTATGGCTACACCTTC.

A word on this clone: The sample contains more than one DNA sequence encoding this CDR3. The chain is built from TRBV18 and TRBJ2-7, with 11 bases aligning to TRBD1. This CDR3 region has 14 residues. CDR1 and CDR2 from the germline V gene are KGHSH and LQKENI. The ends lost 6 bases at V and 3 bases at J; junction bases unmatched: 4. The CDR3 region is CASSPGTGGYEQYF. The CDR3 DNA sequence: TGTGCCAGCTCGCCCGGGACAGGGGGCTACGAGCAGTACTTC.

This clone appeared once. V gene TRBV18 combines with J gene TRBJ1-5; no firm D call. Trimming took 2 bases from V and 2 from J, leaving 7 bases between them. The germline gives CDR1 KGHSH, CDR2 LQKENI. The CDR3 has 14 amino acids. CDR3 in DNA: TGTGCCAGCTCACCATATGGGGGCAATCAGCCCCAGCATTTT. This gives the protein CASSPYGGNQPQHF. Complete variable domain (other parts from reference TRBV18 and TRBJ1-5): NAGVMQNPRHLVRRRGQEARLRCSPMKGHSHVYWYRQLPEEGLKFMVYLQKENIIDESGMPKERFSAEFPKEGPSILRIQQVVRGDSAAYFCASSPYGGNQPQHFGDGTRLSIL.

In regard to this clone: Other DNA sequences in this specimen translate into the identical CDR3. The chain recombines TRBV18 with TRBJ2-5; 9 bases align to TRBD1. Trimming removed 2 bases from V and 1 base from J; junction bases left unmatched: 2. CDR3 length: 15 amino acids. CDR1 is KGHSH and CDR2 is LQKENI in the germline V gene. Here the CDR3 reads CASSPRTGVQETQYF. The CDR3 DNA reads TGTGCCAGCTCACCAAGGACAGGGGTCCAAGAGACCCAGTACTTC.

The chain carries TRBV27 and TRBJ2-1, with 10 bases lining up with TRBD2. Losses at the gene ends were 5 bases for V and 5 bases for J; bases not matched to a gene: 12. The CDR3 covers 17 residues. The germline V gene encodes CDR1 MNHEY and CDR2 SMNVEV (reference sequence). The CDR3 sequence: CASSTSGTSAPNNEQFF. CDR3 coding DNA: TGTGCCAGCAGTACTTCCGGGACTAGCGCCCCCAACAATGAGCAGTTCTTC.

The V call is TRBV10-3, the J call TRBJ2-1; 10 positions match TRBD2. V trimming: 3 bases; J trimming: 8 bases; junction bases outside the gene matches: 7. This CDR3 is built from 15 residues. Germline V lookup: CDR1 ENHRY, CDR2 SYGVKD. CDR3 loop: CAISEAGGLVDEQFF. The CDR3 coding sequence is TGTGCCATCAGTGAAGCGGGAGGGCTGGTCGATGAGCAGTTCTTC.

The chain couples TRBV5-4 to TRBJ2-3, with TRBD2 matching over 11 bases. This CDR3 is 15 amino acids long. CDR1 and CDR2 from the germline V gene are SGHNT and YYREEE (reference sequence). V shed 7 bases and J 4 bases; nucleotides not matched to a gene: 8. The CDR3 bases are TGTGCCAGCTCTCAATCTAGCGGGAGGCCAGATACGCAGTATTTT. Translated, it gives CASSQSSGRPDTQYF.

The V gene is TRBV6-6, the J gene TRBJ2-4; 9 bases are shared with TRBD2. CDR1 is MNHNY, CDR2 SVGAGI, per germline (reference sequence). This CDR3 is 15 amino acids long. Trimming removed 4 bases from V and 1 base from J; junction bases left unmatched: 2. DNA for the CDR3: TGTGCCAGCAGTTTTAGCGGGAGTGCCAAAAACATTCAGTACTTC. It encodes CASSFSGSAKNIQYF.

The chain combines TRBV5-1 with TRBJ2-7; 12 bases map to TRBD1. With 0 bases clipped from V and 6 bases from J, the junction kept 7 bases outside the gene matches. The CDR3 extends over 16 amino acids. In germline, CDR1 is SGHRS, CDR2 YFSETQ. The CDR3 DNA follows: TGCGCCAGCAGCTTGGAAGGGACAGGGGGCTTCGGCGAGCAGTACTTC. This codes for CASSLEGTGGFGEQYF.

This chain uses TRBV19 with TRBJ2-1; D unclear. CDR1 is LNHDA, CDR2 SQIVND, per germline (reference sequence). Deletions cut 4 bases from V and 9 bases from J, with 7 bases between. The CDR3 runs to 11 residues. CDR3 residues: CASSKLGEQFF. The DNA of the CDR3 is TGTGCCAGTAGTAAGCTTGGTGAGCAGTTCTTC.

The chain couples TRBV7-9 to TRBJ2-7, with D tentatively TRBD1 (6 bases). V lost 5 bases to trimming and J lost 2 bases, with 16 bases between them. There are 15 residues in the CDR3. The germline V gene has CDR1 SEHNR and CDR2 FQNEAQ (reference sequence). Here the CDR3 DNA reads TGTGCCAGCAGCCGGCTACGGACAGCGACCTACGAGCAGTACTTC. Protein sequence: CASSRLRTATYEQYF.

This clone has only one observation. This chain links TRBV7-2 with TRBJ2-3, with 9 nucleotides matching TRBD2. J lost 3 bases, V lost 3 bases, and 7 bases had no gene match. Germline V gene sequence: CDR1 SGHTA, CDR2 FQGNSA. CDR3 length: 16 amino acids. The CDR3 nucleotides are TGTGCCAGCAGCTTTAGGTTAGCGGGAGCAACAGATACGCAGTATTTT. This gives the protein CASSFRLAGATDTQYF.

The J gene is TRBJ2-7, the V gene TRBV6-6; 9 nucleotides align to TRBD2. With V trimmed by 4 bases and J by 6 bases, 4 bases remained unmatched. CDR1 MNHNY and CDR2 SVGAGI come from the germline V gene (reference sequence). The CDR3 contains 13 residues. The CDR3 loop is CASSSETSGEQYF. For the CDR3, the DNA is TGTGCCAGCAGTTCCGAGACTAGCGGCGAGCAGTACTTC.

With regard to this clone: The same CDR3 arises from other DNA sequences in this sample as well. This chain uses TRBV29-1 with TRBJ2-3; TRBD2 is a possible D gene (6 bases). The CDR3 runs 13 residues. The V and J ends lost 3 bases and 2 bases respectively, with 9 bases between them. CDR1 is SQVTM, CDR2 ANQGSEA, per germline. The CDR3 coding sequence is TGCAGCGTTGAGGGGGGAAACACAGATACGCAGTATTTT. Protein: CSVEGGNTDTQYF.

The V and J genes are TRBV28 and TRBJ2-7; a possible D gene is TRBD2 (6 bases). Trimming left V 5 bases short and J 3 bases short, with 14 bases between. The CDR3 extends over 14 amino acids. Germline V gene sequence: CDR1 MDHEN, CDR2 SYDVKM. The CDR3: CASSPSGTFYEQYF. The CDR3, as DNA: TGTGCCAGCAGTCCCTCCGGGACTTTCTACGAGCAGTACTTC.

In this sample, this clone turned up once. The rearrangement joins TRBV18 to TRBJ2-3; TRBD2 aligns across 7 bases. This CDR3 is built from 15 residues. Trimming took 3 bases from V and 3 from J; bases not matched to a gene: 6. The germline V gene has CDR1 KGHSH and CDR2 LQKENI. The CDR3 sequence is CASSPTAGATDTQYF. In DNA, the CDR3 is TGTGCCAGCTCACCGACCGCGGGAGCGACAGATACGCAGTATTTT.

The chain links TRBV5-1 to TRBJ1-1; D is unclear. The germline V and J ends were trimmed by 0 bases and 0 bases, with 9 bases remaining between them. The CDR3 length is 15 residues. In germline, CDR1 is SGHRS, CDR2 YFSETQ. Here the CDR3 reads CASSLVLQMNTEAFF. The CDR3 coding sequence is TGCGCCAGCAGCTTGGTACTACAGATGAACACTGAAGCTTTCTTT.

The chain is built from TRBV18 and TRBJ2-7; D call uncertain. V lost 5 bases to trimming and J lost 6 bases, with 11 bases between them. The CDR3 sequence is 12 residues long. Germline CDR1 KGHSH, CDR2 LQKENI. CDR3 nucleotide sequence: TGTGCCAGCTCAGGACCGTGGGGCGAGCAGTACTTC. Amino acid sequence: CASSGPWGEQYF.

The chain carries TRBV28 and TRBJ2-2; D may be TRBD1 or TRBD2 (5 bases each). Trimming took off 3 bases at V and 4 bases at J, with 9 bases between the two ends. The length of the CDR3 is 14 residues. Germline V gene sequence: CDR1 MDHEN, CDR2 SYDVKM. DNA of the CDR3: TGTGCCAGCAGTTTGGGGGTGGGCACCGGGGAGCTGTTTTTT. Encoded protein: CASSLGVGTGELFF.

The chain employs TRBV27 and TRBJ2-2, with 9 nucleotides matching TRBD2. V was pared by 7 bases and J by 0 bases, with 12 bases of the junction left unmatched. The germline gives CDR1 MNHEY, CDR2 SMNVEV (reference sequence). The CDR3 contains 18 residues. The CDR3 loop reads CASTAFSGSTSNTGELFF. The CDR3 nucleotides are TGTGCCAGCACTGCCTTTAGCGGGAGTACTTCGAACACCGGGGAGCTGTTTTTT.

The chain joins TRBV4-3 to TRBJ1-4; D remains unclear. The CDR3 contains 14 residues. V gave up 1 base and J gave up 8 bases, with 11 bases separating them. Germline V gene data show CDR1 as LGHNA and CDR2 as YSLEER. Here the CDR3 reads CASSQVGFGEKLFF. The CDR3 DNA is TGCGCCAGCAGCCAAGTAGGATTCGGGGAAAAACTGTTTTTT.

CDR3 sequence: CASSDKAGGPVQYF. CDR3 DNA sequence: TGTGCCAGCAGTGACAAAGCGGGAGGGCCGGTGCAGTACTTC. The V call is TRBV2, the J call TRBJ2-7; 10 bases line up with TRBD2. The CDR3 extends over 14 amino acids. V dropped 3 bases and J dropped 9; count of bases not matched to a gene: 8. Looked up from germline, CDR1 is SNHLY and CDR2 is FYNNEI.

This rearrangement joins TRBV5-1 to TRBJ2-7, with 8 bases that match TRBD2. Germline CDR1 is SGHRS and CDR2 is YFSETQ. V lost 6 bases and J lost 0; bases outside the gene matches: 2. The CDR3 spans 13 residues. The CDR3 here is CASNLAGSYEQYF. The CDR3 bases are TGCGCCAGCAACCTAGCGGGCTCCTACGAGCAGTACTTC.

The CDR3 nucleotides are TGTGCCAGCAGCTTTTACAGGGTCCCCTACGAGCAGTACTTC. It yields the protein CASSFYRVPYEQYF. This rearrangement joins TRBV5-6 to TRBJ2-7; weak D call: TRBD1 (6 bases). Germline V gives CDR1 SGHDT, CDR2 YYEEEE. This CDR3 comprises 14 residues. V was cut by 2 bases and J by 2 bases, with 11 bases left in between. The full variable domain, its missing parts supplied by reference TRBV5-6 and TRBJ2-7, is DAGVTQSPTHLIKTRGQQVTLRCSPKSGHDTVSWYQQALGQGPQFIFQYYEEEERQRGNFPDRFSGHQFPNYSSELNVNALLLGDSALYLCASSFYRVPYEQYFGPGTRLTVT.

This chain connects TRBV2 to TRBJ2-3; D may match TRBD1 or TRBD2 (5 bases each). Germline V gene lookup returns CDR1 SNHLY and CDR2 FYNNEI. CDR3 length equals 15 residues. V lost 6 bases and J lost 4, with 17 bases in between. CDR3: CASSYGTSPADTQYF. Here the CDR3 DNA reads TGTGCCAGCAGCTACGGGACGTCCCCCGCAGATACGCAGTATTTT.

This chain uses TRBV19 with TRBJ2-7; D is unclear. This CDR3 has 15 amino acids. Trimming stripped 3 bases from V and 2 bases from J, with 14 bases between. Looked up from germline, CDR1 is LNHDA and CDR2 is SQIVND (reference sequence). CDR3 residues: CASSIAPASPYEQYF. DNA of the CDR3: TGTGCCAGTAGTATCGCTCCAGCGAGCCCCTACGAGCAGTACTTC. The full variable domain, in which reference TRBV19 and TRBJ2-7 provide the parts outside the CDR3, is DGGITQSPKYLFRKEGQNVTLSCEQNLNHDAMYWYRQDPGQGLRLIYYSQIVNDFQKGDIAEGYSVSREKKESFPLTVTSAQKNPTAFYLCASSIAPASPYEQYFGPGTRLTVT.

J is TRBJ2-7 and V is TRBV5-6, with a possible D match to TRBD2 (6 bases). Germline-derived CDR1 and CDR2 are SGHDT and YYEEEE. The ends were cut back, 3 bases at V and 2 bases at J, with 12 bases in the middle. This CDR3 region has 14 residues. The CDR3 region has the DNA TGTGCCAGCAGCTCACGGGGACTTCCCTACGAGCAGTACTTC. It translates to CASSSRGLPYEQYF.